The next 26 T cell receptor beta chains were all read from a single sample in a study of human T cells and chemical hapten exposure. Time point denoted: pre-sensitization, week 0. Noted treatment: therapeutic diphenylcyclopropenone sensitization with weekly scalp DPC. MiXCR, run by TCRdb on the RACE reads, gives a single entry per CDR3 protein. The sample contains roughly 64,000 distinct CDR3 sequences, around 10% of which appear only once. The sequencing used whole blood, collected in connection with sensitization to the hapten diphenylcyclopropenone (DPC). The receptors were gathered from a woman aged 40 to 55 with alopecia areata. Some clones in this sample may be carry-over from other donors' samples.

The genes are TRBV6-5 and TRBJ1-3, with TRBD1 identical over 7 bases. CDR1 is MNHEY, CDR2 SVGAGI, per germline. V gave up 4 bases and J gave up 2 bases; unmatched junction bases: 11. The CDR3 is made up of 17 amino acids. The CDR3 DNA reads as TGTGCCAGCAGTTCCACAGGGGCCGGCGCCCCTGGAAACACCATATATTTT. Protein product: CASSSTGAGAPGNTIYF.

In its sample, this clonotype was seen once. No conserved phenylalanine or tryptophan is present at the end of the CDR3, so a read error is the likely explanation. The chain carries TRBV15 and TRBJ1-2, with D unresolved. Trimming took off 3 bases at V and 4 bases at J, with 12 bases between the two ends. Germline V gene data show CDR1 as LNHNV and CDR2 as YYDKDF (reference sequence). The length of the CDR3 is 14 residues. CDR3 protein: CATSRGGSLYGYTS. In DNA, the CDR3 is TGTGCCACCAGCAGGGGTGGCAGTCTCTATGGCTACACCTCC.

There are a few counts of this clonotype. The genes are TRBV12-3 or TRBV12-4 and TRBJ2-3, with 13 bases lining up with TRBD2. Trimming took 6 bases from V and 7 from J; bases not matched to a gene: 16. The CDR3 has 18 residues. The DNA of the CDR3 is TGTGCCAGCAGCCCCACCCCCGGGACTAGCGGGATAGGGTATACGCAGTATTTT. Its translation: CASSPTPGTSGIGYTQYF.

This clonotype has ten or more counts. The chain employs TRBV4-2 and TRBJ1-6, with unresolved D. Between the trimmed V and J ends, which lost 2 bases and 9 bases, there was a span of 5 bases. The germline V gene encodes CDR1 LGHNA and CDR2 YNFKEQ. The CDR3 contains 12 residues. In DNA, the CDR3 is TGTGCCAGCAGCCAACCTGGTTCACCCCTCCACTTT. Its protein product is CASSQPGSPLHF.

This clonotype showed up many times. This sequence joins TRBV28 and TRBJ2-7; D is unresolved. V was clipped by 6 bases and J by 6 bases, with 24 bases between them. Germline values: CDR1 MDHEN, CDR2 SYDVKM. This CDR3 is built from 16 residues. Here the CDR3 reads CASSDGTTGLLGEQYF. The CDR3, as DNA: TGTGCCAGCAGCGACGGCACGACTGGGTTGTTGGGCGAGCAGTACTTC.

This clonotype was seen many times. This rearrangement joins TRBV7-6 to TRBJ1-1; D is unclear. V was cut by 2 bases and J by 3 bases, with 10 bases left in between. The V gene's germline CDR1 is SGHVS and CDR2 FNYEAQ. The CDR3 has 14 amino acids. The CDR3 bases are TGTGCCAGCAGCTTAACCGCTGCTTACACTGAAGCTTTCTTT. It yields the protein CASSLTAAYTEAFF.

V and J are TRBV29-1 and TRBJ2-1; 8 nucleotides line up with TRBD2. The CDR3 loop spans 13 amino acids. In germline, CDR1 is SQVTM, CDR2 ANQGSEA. V gave up 8 bases and J gave up 9 bases; unmatched junction bases: 12. The CDR3, as DNA: TGCAGCTCGACTAGCGCCGGGGGCCGTGAGCAGTTCTTC. It translates to CSSTSAGGREQFF.

In regard to this clonotype: A read error may be the cause here, since a much bigger clone is one base away. CDR3: CASGLGFEEYPYEQYF. The CDR3 DNA is TGTGCCAGCGGCCTCGGGTTCGAGGAATACCCCTACGAGCAGTACTTC. The chain is built from TRBV12-3 or TRBV12-4 and TRBJ2-7; unclear D gene. The CDR3 runs 16 residues. V was shortened by 8 bases and J by 2 bases, with 22 bases between the two germline ends.

This clonotype has just a few counts. This chain uses TRBV5-1 with TRBJ1-4, with D unclear. This CDR3 has 13 residues. The V and J ends lost 0 bases and 6 bases respectively, with 6 bases between them. Germline CDR1 SGHRS, CDR2 YFSETQ. The CDR3 nucleotides are TGCGCCAGCAGCTTGGAAGCAGATGAAAAACTGTTTTTT. Translating it yields CASSLEADEKLFF.

This clonotype was counted at least ten times. The rearrangement uses TRBV29-1 and TRBJ1-1; 9 nucleotides match TRBD1. With V trimmed by 6 bases and J by 1 base, 3 bases remained unmatched. Germline CDR1 and CDR2: SQVTM and ANQGSEA. This CDR3 comprises 13 residues. This chain's CDR3 is CSVGQGKNTEAFF. CDR3 bases: TGCAGCGTAGGACAGGGGAAGAACACTGAAGCTTTCTTT.

The table lists this clonotype with many counts. The rearrangement links TRBV6-5 to TRBJ2-1; TRBD2 matches 8 bases. In germline, CDR1 is MNHEY, CDR2 SVGAGI. CDR3 length: 17 amino acids. V lost 6 bases, J lost 2 bases, and 12 bases stayed unmatched. The CDR3 DNA sequence: TGTGCCAGCAGACCTAGAGACGGGGGGGCCCCCTACAATGAGCAGTTCTTC. This codes for CASRPRDGGAPYNEQFF.

The sample holds many counts of this clonotype. The V call is TRBV18, the J call TRBJ2-1; no clear D. The germline gives CDR1 KGHSH, CDR2 LQKENI. This CDR3 is 16 amino acids long. V was cut by 0 bases and J by 2 bases, with 11 bases left in between. CDR3 residues: CASSPPEGSPYNEQFF. CDR3 sequence (DNA): TGTGCCAGCTCACCACCGGAAGGGTCCCCCTACAATGAGCAGTTCTTC.

In this sample, this clonotype turned up many times. The chain is built from TRBV7-9 and TRBJ2-7, with D uncertain. The CDR3 is 16 residues long. The V and J ends lost 1 base and 5 bases respectively, with 18 bases between them. Germline lookup yields CDR1 SEHNR and CDR2 FQNEAQ (reference sequence). The chain's CDR3 is CASSLESLGSGHEQYF. Written as DNA, the CDR3 is TGTGCCAGCAGCTTAGAGAGCCTTGGTAGTGGTCACGAGCAGTACTTC.

The gene calls are TRBV27 and TRBJ2-5; TRBD1 aligns across 8 bases. After removal of 6 bases from V and 5 bases from J, the junction contained 8 bases not matched to a gene. Germline CDR1 reads MNHEY; CDR2 reads SMNVEV (reference sequence). The CDR3 totals 14 residues. CDR3 sequence (DNA): TGTGCCAGCAGCCGTAGACAGGGGAAGGAGACCCAGTACTTC. Translated: CASSRRQGKETQYF.

The chain is built from TRBV29-1 and TRBJ2-3; D unresolved. This CDR3 spans 12 amino acids. Germline-derived CDR1 and CDR2 are SQVTM and ANQGSEA. Trimming removed 6 bases from V and 3 bases from J, with 10 bases in between. CDR3 sequence: CSVEKKTDTQYF. The CDR3, as DNA: TGCAGCGTCGAAAAAAAGACAGATACGCAGTATTTT.

This clonotype occurred a few times. V gene TRBV5-4 combines with J gene TRBJ2-5; 8 bases match TRBD2. Germline V CDR1 and CDR2: SGHNT, YYREEE (reference sequence). Trimming cost V 4 bases and J 5 bases; bases outside gene matches: 22. CDR3 length equals 19 residues. CDR3 region: CASSPAAGGPHLLRETQYF. Written as DNA, the CDR3 is TGTGCCAGCAGCCCCGCGGCGGGAGGCCCACATTTATTAAGGGAGACCCAGTACTTC. Looking up the rest from reference TRBV5-4 and TRBJ2-5 gives the full variable domain: ETGVTQSPTHLIKTRGQQVTLRCSSQSGHNTVSWYQQALGQGPQFIFQYYREEENGRGNFPPRFSGLQFPNYSSELNVNALELDDSALYLCASSPAAGGPHLLRETQYFGPGTRLLVL.

This clonotype occurred a few times. CDR3 protein: CASSGGKGLAGELFF. DNA for the CDR3: TGTGCCAGCAGTGGGGGAAAAGGCTTAGCGGGGGAGCTGTTTTTT. V gene TRBV28 combines with J gene TRBJ2-2; D may be TRBD1 or TRBD2 (5 bases each). Deletions cut 5 bases from V and 8 bases from J, with 18 bases between. The CDR3 sequence is 15 residues long. Per germline, CDR1 MDHEN and CDR2 SYDVKM.

This clonotype was observed a handful of times. The J gene is TRBJ2-1, the V gene TRBV14, with D hard to call. Germline CDR1 is SGHDN and CDR2 is FVKESK. V was cut by 4 bases and J by 5 bases, with 15 bases left in between. The CDR3 totals 15 residues. CDR3 sequence (DNA): TGTGCCAGCAGCCCCCCGTTTGGGAAAGACAATGAGCAGTTCTTC. Translating gives CASSPPFGKDNEQFF.

This clonotype was detected ten times or more. The rearrangement uses TRBV5-1 and TRBJ2-3, with 10 bases fitting TRBD2. The CDR3 runs 14 residues. Germline V gene lookup returns CDR1 SGHRS and CDR2 YFSETQ. J was trimmed by 4 bases and V by 2 bases; bases with no gene match: 1. CDR3 sequence: CASSLAGGSDTQYF. CDR3 nucleotides: TGCGCCAGCAGCTTAGCGGGAGGGTCAGATACGCAGTATTTT.

The CDR3 DNA follows: TGTGCCAGCAACCTCCGGGATGGCACTGAAGCTTTCTTT. Its protein is CASNLRDGTEAFF. This chain uses TRBV6-6 with TRBJ1-1, with no clear D. Germline lookup yields CDR1 MNHNY and CDR2 SVGAGI (reference sequence). The ends were cut back, 7 bases at V and 4 bases at J, with 13 bases in the middle. CDR3 length: 13 residues.

The chain uses TRBV6-5 and TRBJ1-2; weak D call: TRBD1 (5 bases). In germline, CDR1 is MNHEY, CDR2 SVGAGI. V was clipped by 2 bases and J by 8 bases, with 15 bases between them. This CDR3 has 14 residues. Here the CDR3 DNA reads TGTGCCAGCAGTTACGCGGGGGGTTGGTCGGGCTACACCTTC. Protein sequence: CASSYAGGWSGYTF.

The DNA of the CDR3 is TGTGCCAGCAGCTTACAGCGGGGGGCCCCGGGAGAGACCCAGTACTTC. Residues: CASSLQRGAPGETQYF. The chain has TRBV7-2 and TRBJ2-5, with 9 positions matching TRBD2. CDR1 and CDR2 (germline): SGHTA, FQGNSA. Germline trimming cut 2 bases from V and 4 bases from J; bases unmatched to any gene: 8. The CDR3 spans 16 residues.

This clonotype appeared a few times. The chain employs TRBV20-1 and TRBJ2-5; D possibly matches TRBD1 or TRBD2 (5 bases each). The CDR3 contains 11 residues. Trimming removed 6 bases from V and 5 bases from J, with 10 bases in between. Germline CDR1 is DFQATT and CDR2 is SNEGSKA (reference sequence). This CDR3 reads CSAGTGETQYF. The CDR3 coding sequence is TGCAGTGCCGGGACGGGGGAGACCCAGTACTTC.

The chain employs TRBV5-1 and TRBJ2-7; D uncertain. Germline V CDR1 and CDR2: SGHRS, YFSETQ. There are 13 residues in the CDR3. Trimming cost V 0 bases and J 2 bases, with 6 bases left between them. The CDR3 protein is CASSLEGTYEQYF. CDR3 in DNA: TGCGCCAGCAGCTTGGAGGGAACCTACGAGCAGTACTTC.

This clonotype was counted at least ten times. The V call is TRBV6-2 or TRBV6-3, the J call TRBJ2-1, with 8 bases identical to TRBD2. This CDR3 is 18 amino acids long. J gave up 0 bases and V 3 bases, and 10 bases lay outside the gene matches. Germline V lookup: CDR1 MNHEY, CDR2 SVGEGT. The chain's CDR3 is CASSYRPGGSVSYNEQFF. CDR3 DNA sequence: TGTGCCAGCAGTTATCGGCCGGGGGGGAGCGTCTCCTACAATGAGCAGTTCTTC.

This clonotype qualifies as medium-sized. The chain recombines TRBV20-1 with TRBJ2-1; 11 bases align to TRBD2. The CDR3 spans 14 residues. J lost 4 bases, V lost 8 bases, and 7 bases had no gene match. The germline V gene encodes CDR1 DFQATT and CDR2 SNEGSKA (reference sequence). CDR3 nucleotide sequence: TGCAGTACCGATAGCGGGAGGGATTACAATGAGCAGTTCTTC. Encoded protein: CSTDSGRDYNEQFF.